The TCR beta chain described here comes from a study of T cells in localized non-small cell lung cancer. Overall study results and limits: A median of roughly 57 clones ranked among the top 100 in tumor appeared in adjacent lung. In uninvolved adjacent lung, T cell clonality reached its highest value, exceeding tumor. Without multi-region sequencing, intratumor heterogeneity could not be excluded.

This CDR3 has 16 amino acids. The V and J ends lost 4 bases and 4 bases respectively, with 19 bases between them. Looked up from germline, CDR1 is SGHNT and CDR2 is YENEEA. Sample share makes this clone medium-sized. The antigen remains unidentified. Clones were sequenced by immunoSEQ multiplex PCR, and TCRdb holds only the in-frame ones, with some missing. Among roughly 2,500 clones listed, 29% were seen once. The sample here was normal lung tissue next to the tumor, taken before any cancer treatment. The origin of this receptor is a man aged 35 to 69 with stage I lung adenocarcinoma. The V call is TRBV11-3, the J call TRBJ1-2; a weak D match, TRBD1 (5 bases). For the CDR3, the DNA is TGTGCCAGCAGCTCGGTAGGGCAGGGTGATGCCTATGGCTACACCTTC. This gives the protein CASSSVGQGDAYGYTF.